One T cell receptor (beta chain) is described in this entry. The data are from a study of Graves' ophthalmopathy and Graves' hyperthyroidism. Germline loops: CDR1 MNHEY, CDR2 SVGAGI. CDR3 size: 14 residues. V shed 2 bases and J 6 bases; nucleotides not matched to a gene: 7. Amplification of TCR beta CDR3 regions used RNA transcripts. An opening RT-PCR round employed HTBI primers and preceded a second-round multiplex PCR. MiXCR, run by TCRdb on the multiplex PCR reads, gives a single entry per CDR3 protein. This repertoire shows over a million distinct CDR3 sequences, about 40% found once; its top ten account for 11%.

The receptor was isolated from an adult man with Graves' hyperthyroidism. Material: peripheral blood or thyroid tissue (not recorded which). The gene calls are TRBV6-5 and TRBJ2-7; TRBD1 matches 7 bases. The CDR3 is CASSYQTGQSEQYF. CDR3 sequence (DNA): TGTGCCAGCAGTTACCAGACGGGACAGAGCGAGCAGTACTTC.